The 24 T cell receptor beta chains presented below share a single source sample, sequenced in a study of early T cells in non-severe SARS-CoV-2 infection. One entry per CDR3 protein results from TCRdb running MiXCR on the 5' RACE reads. The sample shows some 30,000 distinct CDR3 sequences, more than 4% of them seen only once. The sequencing sample was made of whole blood. All receptors derive from an adult who was a healthcare worker with PCR-confirmed SARS-CoV-2 infection or an uninfected control (not recorded which).

Sample share makes this clonotype medium-sized. CDR3 in DNA: TGCAGTGCTAGGTACAGGGTGGATAATGAGCAGTTCTTC. Translating gives CSARYRVDNEQFF. The chain has TRBV20-1 and TRBJ2-1; D is possibly TRBD1 (6 bases). The germline CDR1 and CDR2 sequences are DFQATT and SNEGSKA (reference sequence). The CDR3 is 13 residues long. V was pared by 3 bases and J by 7 bases, with 13 bases between.

There are many counts of this clonotype. The gene calls are TRBV6-4 and TRBJ2-1; TRBD1 might be the D (7 bases). V was clipped by 2 bases and J by 6 bases, with 14 bases between them. Germline CDR1 is MRHNA and CDR2 is SNTAGT. The CDR3 totals 15 residues. The CDR3: CASSDRWGDSNEQFF. The CDR3 DNA reads TGTGCCAGCAGTGACAGGTGGGGGGACAGCAATGAGCAGTTCTTC.

The CDR3 region has the DNA TGTGCCAGCAGCTCCGCGCCGGGACAGTACAACTATGGCTACACCTTC. As protein: CASSSAPGQYNYGYTF. The chain links TRBV12-3 or TRBV12-4 to TRBJ1-2; TRBD1 matches 7 bases. CDR3 length equals 16 residues. Losses at the gene ends were 6 bases for V and 2 bases for J; bases not matched to a gene: 12.

The CDR3 sequence is CASSPQTSGGGRTEQFF. In DNA, the CDR3 is TGTGCCAGCAGCCCCCAGACTAGCGGGGGGGGAAGAACAGAGCAGTTCTTC. This chain uses TRBV7-2 with TRBJ2-1, with 14 bases identical to TRBD2. This CDR3 has 17 amino acids. Germline assignment: CDR1 SGHTA and CDR2 FQGNSA. V lost 5 bases to trimming and J lost 10 bases; unmatched junction nucleotides: 13.

This clonotype showed up just a few times. The rearrangement uses TRBV4-1 and TRBJ1-5; a possible D gene is TRBD1 (6 bases). This CDR3 is built from 14 residues. Germline CDR1 is MGHRA and CDR2 is YSYEKL. V gave up 0 bases and J gave up 6 bases, with 9 bases separating them. In nucleotides, the CDR3 is TGCGCCAGCAGCCAAGACAGGGGACGTCAGCCCCAGCATTTT. Translating gives CASSQDRGRQPQHF.

The rearrangement uses TRBV4-2 and TRBJ2-3; TRBD1 aligns across 8 bases. Germline loops: CDR1 LGHNA, CDR2 YNFKEQ. Trimming removed 4 bases from V and 4 bases from J; junction bases left unmatched: 7. This CDR3 region has 15 residues. CDR3 loop: CASSRSDRDADTQYF. CDR3 sequence (DNA): TGTGCCAGCAGCCGATCGGACAGGGACGCAGATACGCAGTATTTT.

Many counts were recorded for this clonotype. This chain links TRBV5-1 with TRBJ2-1; weak D call: TRBD1 (6 bases). V was cut by 4 bases and J by 7 bases, with 15 bases left in between. Per germline, CDR1 SGHRS and CDR2 YFSETQ. The CDR3 has 14 amino acids. CDR3 residues: CASSPSVGANEQFF. DNA of the CDR3: TGCGCCAGCAGCCCATCAGTGGGGGCGAATGAGCAGTTCTTC.

This clonotype appeared many times. The V call is TRBV27, the J call TRBJ1-5; D gene unclear. Trimming stripped 0 bases from V and 4 bases from J, with 4 bases between. The CDR3 loop spans 13 amino acids. The germline gives CDR1 MNHEY, CDR2 SMNVEV (reference sequence). The DNA for the CDR3 is TGTGCCAGCAGTTTATCCCAAAATCAGCCCCAGCATTTT. It is translated as CASSLSQNQPQHF.

This clonotype has a count of ten or more. V gene TRBV18 combines with J gene TRBJ1-1; TRBD1 matches 8 bases. The V and J ends lost 3 bases and 5 bases, in that order; junction bases with no gene match: 2. The germline gives CDR1 KGHSH, CDR2 LQKENI. This CDR3 is built from 13 residues. DNA of the CDR3: TGTGCCAGCTCACCCAGGACAGGGACTGAAGCTTTCTTT. Protein: CASSPRTGTEAFF.

This clonotype was counted a few times. The chain recombines TRBV21-1 with TRBJ2-7; the DNA was not compared with TRBD2, the D call given in the table. TRBV21-1 is a pseudogene locus. The CDR3 extends over 15 amino acids. The CDR3 DNA reads TGTGCCAGCAGCGACCGACTAGCGGGGCTCTACGAGCAGTACTTC. Protein product: CASSDRLAGLYEQYF.

This clonotype was observed many times. V is TRBV7-8 and J is TRBJ1-2; 12 bases agree with TRBD1. Looked up from germline, CDR1 is SGHVS and CDR2 is FQNEAQ. The trim removed 5 bases at V and 3 bases at J, leaving 10 bases unmatched. This CDR3 has 17 residues. The CDR3 sequence: CASSPGTGGVLDYGYTF. CDR3 bases: TGTGCCAGCAGCCCGGGGACAGGGGGCGTTTTGGACTATGGCTACACCTTC.

This clonotype has only a few counts. J is TRBJ2-2 and V is TRBV7-9; D unclear. This CDR3 spans 14 amino acids. Germline V CDR1 and CDR2: SEHNR, FQNEAQ (reference sequence). Trimming took off 4 bases at V and 4 bases at J, with 10 bases between the two ends. The DNA of the CDR3 is TGTGCCAGCAGCTCCAGACCCAGCACCGGGGAGCTGTTTTTT. It translates to CASSSRPSTGELFF. The full variable domain, rest sourced from reference TRBV7-9 and TRBJ2-2, is DTGVSQNPRHKITKRGQNVTFRCDPISEHNRLYWYRQTLGQGPEFLTYFQNEAQLEKSRLLSDRFSAERPKGSFSTLEIQRTEQGDSAMYLCASSSRPSTGELFFGEGSRLTVL.

The sample holds many counts of this clonotype. The chain carries TRBV6-6 and TRBJ1-5; 9 bases agree with TRBD1. There are 17 residues in the CDR3. V lost 5 bases to trimming and J lost 2 bases; unmatched junction nucleotides: 10. Germline CDR1 MNHNY, CDR2 SVGAGI (reference sequence). This CDR3 reads CASSPGTGLGGNQPQHF. The CDR3 nucleotides are TGTGCCAGCAGTCCCGGGACAGGGTTGGGAGGCAATCAGCCCCAGCATTTT.

This clonotype was observed many times. V gene TRBV7-2 combines with J gene TRBJ2-2; 10 nucleotides match TRBD2. This CDR3 has 20 amino acids. V dropped 5 bases and J dropped 5; count of bases not matched to a gene: 20. Germline CDR1 SGHTA, CDR2 FQGNSA. The CDR3 bases are TGTGCCAGCAGCCCCCAGGGTACTAGCGGGATCACCACGTGGACCGGGGAGCTGTTTTTT. Translation gives CASSPQGTSGITTWTGELFF.

This clonotype came up a few times. The chain joins TRBV5-5 to TRBJ2-1, with a weak D call TRBD1 (6 bases). The CDR3 contains 16 residues. Trimming cost V 5 bases and J 5 bases, with 20 bases left between them. The germline V gene has CDR1 SGHKS and CDR2 YYEKEE (reference sequence). In DNA form, the CDR3 reads TGTGCCAGCAGGCGGACGGGGCTGGGGGCGGACAATGAGCAGTTCTTC. It translates to CASRRTGLGADNEQFF.

This clonotype was observed a few times. J is TRBJ2-7 and V is TRBV19; 10 bases align to TRBD1. The V gene's germline CDR1 is LNHDA and CDR2 SQIVND (reference sequence). The V segment lost 7 bases and the J segment 5 bases; nucleotides outside the gene matches: 2. The CDR3 spans 12 residues. CDR3 DNA: TGTGCCAGTACCGGACAGGGGGACGAGCAGTACTTC. Protein: CASTGQGDEQYF.

This clonotype came up a few times. The V and J genes are TRBV7-9 and TRBJ2-7, with D perhaps being TRBD1 or TRBD2 (5 bases each). CDR1 and CDR2 from the germline V gene are SEHNR and FQNEAQ (reference sequence). The CDR3 has 18 residues. Trimming cost V 0 bases and J 2 bases, with 20 bases left between them. The chain's CDR3 is CASSLARTGTTNPYEQYF. CDR3 DNA: TGTGCCAGCAGCTTAGCGAGAACCGGGACCACCAACCCCTACGAGCAGTACTTC.

A few counts support this clonotype. The rearrangement joins TRBV30 to TRBJ1-4; a weak D match, TRBD1 (5 bases). The germline V and J ends were trimmed by 1 base and 2 bases, with 8 bases remaining between them. Germline assignment: CDR1 GTSNPN and CDR2 SVGIG (reference sequence). This CDR3 has 14 residues. Written as DNA, the CDR3 is TGTGCCTGGAGTGCCTGGGGGACTAATGAAAAACTGTTTTTT. Protein product: CAWSAWGTNEKLFF. The variable domain in full, completed from reference TRBV30 and TRBJ1-4, reads SQTIHQWPATLVQPVGSPLSLECTVEGTSNPNLYWYRQAAGRGLQLLFYSVGIGQISSEVPQNLSASRPQDRQFILSSKKLLLSDSGFYLCAWSAWGTNEKLFFGSGTQLSVL.

This clonotype was counted a few times. CDR3 protein: CSAATGLGELFF. The DNA for the CDR3 is TGCAGTGCTGCGACAGGGCTCGGGGAGCTGTTTTTT. The chain couples TRBV20-1 to TRBJ2-2; 7 bases are a match to TRBD1. The J segment lost 7 bases and the V segment lost 5 bases, leaving 4 bases of the junction unmatched. The CDR3 spans 12 residues. The V gene's germline CDR1 is DFQATT and CDR2 SNEGSKA (reference sequence).

This clonotype has a handful of counts. The chain employs TRBV7-8 and TRBJ1-1; 7 bases match TRBD1. Germline trimming cut 5 bases from V and 11 bases from J; bases unmatched to any gene: 5. The CDR3 extends over 11 amino acids. From germline, CDR1 is SGHVS and CDR2 FQNEAQ. CDR3 region: CASSRQGEAFF. The CDR3 region has the DNA TGTGCCAGCAGCCGACAGGGCGAGGCTTTCTTT.

The chain carries TRBV20-1 and TRBJ2-6; no reliable D call. The CDR3 sequence is 16 residues long. V was trimmed by 3 bases and J by 0 bases, leaving 12 bases between them. Germline CDR1 reads DFQATT; CDR2 reads SNEGSKA (reference sequence). CDR3 sequence: CSARVLQDSGANVLTF. In nucleotides, the CDR3 is TGCAGTGCTAGGGTACTTCAGGACTCTGGGGCCAACGTCCTGACTTTC.

This clonotype was counted many times. The V and J genes are TRBV2 and TRBJ1-4; D is possibly TRBD1 (5 bases). V shed 2 bases and J shed 13 bases, with 11 bases lying between them. CDR3 length: 12 amino acids. Germline values: CDR1 SNHLY, CDR2 FYNNEI. The CDR3 nucleotides are TGTGCCAGCAGTGAAACGACAGTTGGACTGTTTTTT. It codes for CASSETTVGLFF.

Ten or more counts support this clonotype. The rearrangement joins TRBV18 to TRBJ2-7, with a weak D call TRBD2 (6 bases). V was trimmed by 1 base and J by 4 bases, leaving 11 bases between them. The CDR3 has 14 amino acids. From germline, CDR1 is KGHSH and CDR2 LQKENI. CDR3 DNA sequence: TGTGCCAGCTCACCACGCGGGGCCCCTTACGAGCAGTACTTC. Amino acid sequence: CASSPRGAPYEQYF. The variable domain in full, completed from reference TRBV18 and TRBJ2-7, reads NAGVMQNPRHLVRRRGQEARLRCSPMKGHSHVYWYRQLPEEGLKFMVYLQKENIIDESGMPKERFSAEFPKEGPSILRIQQVVRGDSAAYFCASSPRGAPYEQYFGPGTRLTVT.

This clonotype was observed a handful of times. V is TRBV7-8 and J is TRBJ2-3; tentative D call: TRBD2 (5 bases). Germline assignment: CDR1 SGHVS and CDR2 FQNEAQ. The CDR3 runs 16 residues. The V gene lost 5 bases and the J gene lost 0 bases, with 15 bases spanning the gap. The CDR3 nucleotides read TGTGCCAGCAGCCCGCTGGACTCATCTAGCACAGATACGCAGTATTTT. Amino acid sequence: CASSPLDSSSTDTQYF.